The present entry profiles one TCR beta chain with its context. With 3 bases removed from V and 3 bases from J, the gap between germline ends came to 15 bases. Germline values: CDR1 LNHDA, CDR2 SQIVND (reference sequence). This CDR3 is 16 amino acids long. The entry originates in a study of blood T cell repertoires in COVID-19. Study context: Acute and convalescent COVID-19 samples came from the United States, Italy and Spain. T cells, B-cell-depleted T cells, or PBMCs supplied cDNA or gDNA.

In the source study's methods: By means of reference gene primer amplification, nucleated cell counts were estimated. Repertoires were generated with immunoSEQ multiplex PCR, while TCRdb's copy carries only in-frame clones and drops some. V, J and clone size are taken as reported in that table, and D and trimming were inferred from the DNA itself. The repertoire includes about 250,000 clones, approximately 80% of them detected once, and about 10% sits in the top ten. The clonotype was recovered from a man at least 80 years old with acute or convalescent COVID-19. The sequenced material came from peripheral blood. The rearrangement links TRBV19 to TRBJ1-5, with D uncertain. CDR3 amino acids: CASSIKSPGSNQPQHF. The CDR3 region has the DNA TGTGCCAGTAGTATCAAATCCCCCGGTTCCAATCAGCCCCAGCATTTT.